These T cell receptor beta chains were read from a single sample in a study of T cells after yellow fever vaccination. TCRdb recomputed calls from the 5' RACE reads with MiXCR, one row per CDR3 protein. The table lists approximately 96,000 distinct CDR3 sequences, around 9.8% of them singletons, with approximately 16% in the top ten. The source was CD8+ T cells not binding an NS4B(214-222) dextramer, sorted from PBMCs, collected less than 16 days after the first yellow fever vaccination. These receptor sequences come from a young man who received the YFV17D yellow fever vaccine. Each CDR3 is given with its conserved first and last residue.

j_gene	v_gene	CDR3aa
TRBJ1-5	TRBV6-2/TRBV6-3	CASRPGEFRNQPQHF
TRBJ1-1	TRBV7-9	CASSLGTTEAFF
TRBJ2-7	TRBV3-1	CASSGDGGYEQYF
TRBJ2-1	TRBV23-1	CASSQSGQVNRQFF
TRBJ2-7	TRBV9	CASSLLGQGGLDEQYF
TRBJ2-5	TRBV4-2	CASSPNSGQRIQETQYF
TRBJ2-1	TRBV5-1	CASSLSHRANEQFF
TRBJ1-2	TRBV7-8	CASSPAGQQSNYGYTF
TRBJ1-2	TRBV29-1	CSVPNNRVNYGYTF
TRBJ1-6	TRBV18	CASSPDGGRSSPLHF